The 3 T cell receptor beta chains below come from one sample, sequenced in a study of regulatory T cells in long-lasting Graves disease. Arm-PCR of CDR3 regions and iRepertoire HTBI primers were the basis on which TCR beta libraries were built. TCRdb itself ran the multiplex PCR reads through MiXCR, one entry per CDR3 protein. This table has 500,000 to 800,000 distinct CDR3 sequences, about 30% appearing once. Time point in this sample: persistent/refractory GD, antithyroid drugs over 5 years with positive TRAb. PBMCs provided the RNA from which the TCR library was made. The sample here was peripheral blood mononuclear cells (PBMCs), taken when the disease was refractory, from a patient treated with antithyroid drugs. The origin of the receptors is a female donor with Graves disease.

This clonotype has a count of ten or more. The chain joins TRBV6-1 to TRBJ1-2, with 7 nucleotides matching TRBD1. Trimming took 8 bases from V and 8 from J; bases not matched to a gene: 8. The CDR3 consists of 12 residues. Germline V gene data show CDR1 as MNHNS and CDR2 as SASEGT. The CDR3: CASQEGAGGYTF. CDR3 DNA: TGTGCCAGCCAGGAGGGGGCTGGGGGCTACACCTTC.

Many counts were recorded for this clonotype. The chain links TRBV3-1 to TRBJ2-7, with 9 bases aligning to TRBD1. Germline values: CDR1 LGHDT, CDR2 YNNKEL (reference sequence). V gave up 4 bases and J gave up 6 bases; unmatched junction bases: 1. The CDR3 covers 12 residues. CDR3 coding DNA: TGTGCCAGCAGCCGGACAGGGGTCGAGCAGTACTTC. This encodes CASSRTGVEQYF.

V gene TRBV20-1 combines with J gene TRBJ2-7; tentative D call: TRBD2 (6 bases). There are 13 residues in the CDR3. V dropped 4 bases and J dropped 3 bases, with 13 bases sitting between them. Germline CDR1 reads DFQATT; CDR2 reads SNEGSKA (reference sequence). The CDR3 is CSAMGGQGYEQYF. The CDR3 bases are TGCAGTGCTATGGGAGGCCAAGGCTACGAGCAGTACTTC.